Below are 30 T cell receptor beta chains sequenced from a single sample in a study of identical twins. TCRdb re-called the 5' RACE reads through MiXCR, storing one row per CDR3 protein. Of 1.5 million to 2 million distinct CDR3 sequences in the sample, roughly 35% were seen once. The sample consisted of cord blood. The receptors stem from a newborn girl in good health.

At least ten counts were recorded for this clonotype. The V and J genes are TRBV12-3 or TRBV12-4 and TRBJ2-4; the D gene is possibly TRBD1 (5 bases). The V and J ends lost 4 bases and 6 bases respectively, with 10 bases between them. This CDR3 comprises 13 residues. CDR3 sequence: CASSWAQGNIQYF. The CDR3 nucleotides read TGTGCCAGCAGTTGGGCCCAGGGAAACATTCAGTACTTC.

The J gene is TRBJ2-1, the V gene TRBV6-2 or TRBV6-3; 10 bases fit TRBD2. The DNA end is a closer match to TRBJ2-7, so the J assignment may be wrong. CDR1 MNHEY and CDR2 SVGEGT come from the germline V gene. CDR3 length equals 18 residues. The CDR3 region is CASSYALPSGSSYNEQYF. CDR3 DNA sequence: TGTGCCAGCAGTTACGCCTTACCTAGCGGGAGCTCCTACAATGAGCAGTACTTC.

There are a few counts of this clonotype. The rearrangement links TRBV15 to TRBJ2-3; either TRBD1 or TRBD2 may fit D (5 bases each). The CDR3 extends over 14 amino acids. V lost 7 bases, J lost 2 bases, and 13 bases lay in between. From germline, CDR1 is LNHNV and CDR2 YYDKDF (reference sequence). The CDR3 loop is CATTPGQNTDTQYF. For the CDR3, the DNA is TGTGCCACCACCCCGGGGCAGAACACAGATACGCAGTATTTT.

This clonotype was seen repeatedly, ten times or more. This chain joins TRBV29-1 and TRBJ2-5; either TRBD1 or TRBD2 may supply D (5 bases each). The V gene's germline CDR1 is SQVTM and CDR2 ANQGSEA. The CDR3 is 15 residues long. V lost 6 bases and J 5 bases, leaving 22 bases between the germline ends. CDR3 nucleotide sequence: TGCAGCGTCTCCCTAAAGGGGTACAGAGGGGAGACCCAGTACTTC. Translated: CSVSLKGYRGETQYF.

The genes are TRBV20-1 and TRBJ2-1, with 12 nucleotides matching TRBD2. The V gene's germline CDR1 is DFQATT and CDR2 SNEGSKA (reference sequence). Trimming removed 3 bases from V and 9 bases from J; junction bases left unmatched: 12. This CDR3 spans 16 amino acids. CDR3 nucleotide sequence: TGCAGTGCTAGCTACCAGAAACTAGCGGGGGGAGGTGAGCAGTTCTTC. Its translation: CSASYQKLAGGGEQFF.

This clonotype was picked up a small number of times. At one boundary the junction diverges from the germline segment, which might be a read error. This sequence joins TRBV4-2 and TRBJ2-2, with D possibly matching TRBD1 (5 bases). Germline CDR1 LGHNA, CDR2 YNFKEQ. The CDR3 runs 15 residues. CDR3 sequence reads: CASSKSQGNTGELFF. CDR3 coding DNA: TGTGCTAGCAGCAAAAGCCAGGGGAACACCGGGGAGCTGTTTTTT.

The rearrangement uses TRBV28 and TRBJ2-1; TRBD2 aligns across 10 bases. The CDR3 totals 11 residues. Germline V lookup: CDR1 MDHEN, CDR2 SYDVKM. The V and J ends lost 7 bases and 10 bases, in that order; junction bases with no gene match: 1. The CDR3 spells CASMGLAEQFF. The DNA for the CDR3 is TGTGCCAGCATGGGACTAGCGGAGCAGTTCTTC.

The CDR3 bases are TGTGCCAGCAGCTTAGATTCCAGGGGCCGCACAGATACGCAGTATTTT. Translated: CASSLDSRGRTDTQYF. The chain uses TRBV7-2 and TRBJ2-3; tentative D call: TRBD1 (6 bases). CDR1 and CDR2 from the germline V gene are SGHTA and FQGNSA. V was pared by 1 base and J by 1 base, with 12 bases between. The CDR3 sequence is 16 residues long.

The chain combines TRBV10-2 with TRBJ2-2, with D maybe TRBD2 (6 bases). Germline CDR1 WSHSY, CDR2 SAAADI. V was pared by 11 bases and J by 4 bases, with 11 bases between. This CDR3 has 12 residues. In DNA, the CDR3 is TGCGCCGGGGGGTTTCTCACCGGGGAGCTGTTTTTT. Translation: CAGGFLTGELFF.

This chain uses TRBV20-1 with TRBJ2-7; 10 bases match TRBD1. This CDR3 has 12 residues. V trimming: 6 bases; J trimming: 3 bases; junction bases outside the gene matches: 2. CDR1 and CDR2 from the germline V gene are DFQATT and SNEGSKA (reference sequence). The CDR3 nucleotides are TGCAGTGCGGGACAGGGGCTCTACGAGCAGTACTTC. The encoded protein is CSAGQGLYEQYF.

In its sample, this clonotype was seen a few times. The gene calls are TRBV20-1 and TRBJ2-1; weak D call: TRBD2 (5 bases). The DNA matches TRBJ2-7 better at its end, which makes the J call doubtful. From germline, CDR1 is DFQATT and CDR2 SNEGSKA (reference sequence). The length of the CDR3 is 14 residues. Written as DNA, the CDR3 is TGCAGTGCCCCCAAGGCTAGCTCCTACAATGAGCAGTACTTC. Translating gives CSAPKASSYNEQYF.

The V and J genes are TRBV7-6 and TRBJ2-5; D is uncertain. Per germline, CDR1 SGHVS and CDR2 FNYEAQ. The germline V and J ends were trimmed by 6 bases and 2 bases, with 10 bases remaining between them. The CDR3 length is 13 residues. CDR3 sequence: CASSGRSQETQYF. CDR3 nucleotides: TGTGCCAGCAGTGGCCGATCACAAGAGACCCAGTACTTC.

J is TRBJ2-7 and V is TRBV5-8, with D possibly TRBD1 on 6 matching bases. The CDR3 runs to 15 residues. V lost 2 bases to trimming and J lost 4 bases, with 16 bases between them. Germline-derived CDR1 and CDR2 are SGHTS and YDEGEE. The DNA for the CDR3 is TGTGCCAGCAGCTTTTATACAGGGACCCCGTACGAGCAGTACTTC. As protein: CASSFYTGTPYEQYF. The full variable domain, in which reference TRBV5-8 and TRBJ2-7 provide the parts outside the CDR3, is EAGVTQSPTHLIKTRGQQATLRCSPISGHTSVYWYQQALGLGLQFLLWYDEGEERNRGNFPPRFSGRQFPNYSSELNVNALELEDSALYLCASSFYTGTPYEQYFGPGTRLTVT.

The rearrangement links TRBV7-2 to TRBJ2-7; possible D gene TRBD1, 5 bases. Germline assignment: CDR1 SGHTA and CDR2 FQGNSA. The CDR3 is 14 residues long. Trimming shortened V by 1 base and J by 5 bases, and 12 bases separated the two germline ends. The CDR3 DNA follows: TGTGCCAGCAGCTTAGTCCCAGGGCTCGACGAGCAGTACTTC. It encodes CASSLVPGLDEQYF.

The CDR3 nucleotides are TGTGCCAGCAGTCGCCGCCGGGACAGGGACTACGAGCAGTACTTC. Amino acids: CASSRRRDRDYEQYF. The chain has TRBV6-1 and TRBJ2-5; the match to TRBD1 covers 9 bases. The better agreement between TRBJ2-7 and the DNA end casts doubt on the J call. The CDR3 sequence is 15 residues long. Germline loops: CDR1 MNHNS, CDR2 SASEGT.

This CDR3 reads CASRVAGGYTGELFF. CDR3 DNA sequence: TGTGCCAGCAGAGTAGCGGGAGGGTACACCGGGGAGCTGTTTTTT. The genes are TRBV28 and TRBJ2-2, with 11 bases lining up with TRBD2. The CDR3 totals 15 residues. Germline CDR1 is MDHEN and CDR2 is SYDVKM. Unmatched junction bases numbered 3, after V lost 6 bases and J lost 3 bases.

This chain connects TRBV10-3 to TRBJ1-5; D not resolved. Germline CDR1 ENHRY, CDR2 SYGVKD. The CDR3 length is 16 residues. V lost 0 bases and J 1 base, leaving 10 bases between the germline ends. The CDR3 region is CAISESGRESNQPQHF. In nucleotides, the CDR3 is TGTGCCATCAGTGAGTCGGGGAGGGAGAGCAATCAGCCCCAGCATTTT.

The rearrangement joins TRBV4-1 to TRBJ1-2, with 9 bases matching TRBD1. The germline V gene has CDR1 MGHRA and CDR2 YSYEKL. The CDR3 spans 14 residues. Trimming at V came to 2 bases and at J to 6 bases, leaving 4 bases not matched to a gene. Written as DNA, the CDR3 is TGCGCCAGCAGCCAACCCGGGACAGGGCATGGCTACACCTTC. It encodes CASSQPGTGHGYTF.

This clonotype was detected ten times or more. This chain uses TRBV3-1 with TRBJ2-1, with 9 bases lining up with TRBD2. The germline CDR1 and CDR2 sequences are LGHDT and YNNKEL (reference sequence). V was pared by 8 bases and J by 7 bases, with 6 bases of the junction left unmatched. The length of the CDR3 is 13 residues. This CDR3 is CASAGTSRNEQFF. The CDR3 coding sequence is TGTGCCAGCGCCGGGACTAGCCGAAATGAGCAGTTCTTC.

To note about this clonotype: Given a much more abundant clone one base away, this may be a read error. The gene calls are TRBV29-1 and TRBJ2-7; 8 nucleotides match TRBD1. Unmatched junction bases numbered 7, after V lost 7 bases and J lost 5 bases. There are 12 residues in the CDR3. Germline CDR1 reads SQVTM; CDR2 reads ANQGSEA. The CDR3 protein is CSAGTGRHEQYF. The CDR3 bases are TGCAGCGCTGGGACAGGCAGACACGAGCAGTACTTC.

The CDR3: CASSRGPLSNYGYTF. The CDR3 nucleotides read TGCGCCAGCAGCCGGGGACCGCTATCTAACTATGGCTACACCTTC. The chain joins TRBV4-1 to TRBJ1-2; a possible D gene is TRBD1 (5 bases). The CDR3 has 15 amino acids. CDR1 and CDR2 from the germline V gene are MGHRA and YSYEKL. Deletions cut 4 bases from V and 0 bases from J, with 12 bases between.

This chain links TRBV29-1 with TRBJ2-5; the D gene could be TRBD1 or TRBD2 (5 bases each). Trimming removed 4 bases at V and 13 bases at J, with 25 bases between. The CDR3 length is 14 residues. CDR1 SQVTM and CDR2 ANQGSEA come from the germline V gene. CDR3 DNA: TGCAGCGTTGTATGGGCCAGGGAGCAATATCTGCCGTACTTC. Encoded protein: CSVVWAREQYLPYF.

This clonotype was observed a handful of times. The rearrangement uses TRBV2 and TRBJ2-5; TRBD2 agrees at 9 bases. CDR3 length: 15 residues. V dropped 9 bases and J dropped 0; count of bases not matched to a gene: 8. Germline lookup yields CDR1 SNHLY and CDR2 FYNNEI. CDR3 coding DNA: TGTGCCAGTATTGGGACTAGCTTCGACCAAGAGACCCAGTACTTC. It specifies CASIGTSFDQETQYF.

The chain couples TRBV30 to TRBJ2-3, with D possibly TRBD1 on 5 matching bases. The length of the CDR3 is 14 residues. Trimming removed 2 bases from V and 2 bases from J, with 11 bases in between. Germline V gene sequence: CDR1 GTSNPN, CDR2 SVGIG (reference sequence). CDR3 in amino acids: CAWSFRELTDTQYF. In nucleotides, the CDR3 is TGTGCCTGGAGTTTCAGGGAACTCACAGATACGCAGTATTTT.

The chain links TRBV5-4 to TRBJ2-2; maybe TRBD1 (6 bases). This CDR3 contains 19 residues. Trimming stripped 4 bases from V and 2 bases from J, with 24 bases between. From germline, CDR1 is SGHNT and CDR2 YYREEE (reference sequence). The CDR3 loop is CASSTLFPRHRANTGELFF. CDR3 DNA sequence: TGTGCCAGCAGCACCCTATTCCCTCGACACAGGGCTAACACCGGGGAGCTGTTTTTT.

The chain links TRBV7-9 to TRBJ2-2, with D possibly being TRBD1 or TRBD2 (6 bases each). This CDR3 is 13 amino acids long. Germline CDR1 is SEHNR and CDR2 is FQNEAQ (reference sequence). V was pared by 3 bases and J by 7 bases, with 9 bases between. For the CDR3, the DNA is TGTGCCAGCAGCTTTGGGGGGCACGGGGAGCTGTTTTTT. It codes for CASSFGGHGELFF. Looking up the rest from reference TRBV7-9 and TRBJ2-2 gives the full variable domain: DTGVSQNPRHKITKRGQNVTFRCDPISEHNRLYWYRQTLGQGPEFLTYFQNEAQLEKSRLLSDRFSAERPKGSFSTLEIQRTEQGDSAMYLCASSFGGHGELFFGEGSRLTVL.

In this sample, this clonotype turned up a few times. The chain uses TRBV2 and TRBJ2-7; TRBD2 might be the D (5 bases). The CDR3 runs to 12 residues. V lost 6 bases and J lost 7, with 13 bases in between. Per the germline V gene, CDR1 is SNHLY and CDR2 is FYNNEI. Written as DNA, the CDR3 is TGTGCCAGCAGGGAGGACGTTGGTGAGCAGTACTTC. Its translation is CASREDVGEQYF.

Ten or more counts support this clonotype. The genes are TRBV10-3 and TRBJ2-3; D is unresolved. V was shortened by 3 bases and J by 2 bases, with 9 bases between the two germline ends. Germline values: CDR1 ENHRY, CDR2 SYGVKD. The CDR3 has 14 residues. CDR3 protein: CAISEGRPTDTQYF. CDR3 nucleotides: TGTGCCATCAGTGAAGGCAGGCCCACAGATACGCAGTATTTT.

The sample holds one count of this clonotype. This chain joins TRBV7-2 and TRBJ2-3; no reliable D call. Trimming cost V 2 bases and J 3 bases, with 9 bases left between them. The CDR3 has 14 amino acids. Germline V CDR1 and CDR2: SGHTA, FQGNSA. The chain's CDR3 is CASSLPLVTDTQYF. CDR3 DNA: TGTGCCAGCAGCTTACCCCTAGTTACAGATACGCAGTATTTT.

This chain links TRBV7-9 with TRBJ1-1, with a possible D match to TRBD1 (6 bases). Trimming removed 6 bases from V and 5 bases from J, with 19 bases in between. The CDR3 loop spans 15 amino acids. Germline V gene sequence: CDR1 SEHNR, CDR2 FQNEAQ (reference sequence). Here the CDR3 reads CASRSTGMKWTEAFF. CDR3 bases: TGTGCCAGCAGATCTACAGGGATGAAATGGACTGAAGCTTTCTTT.